Listed below are T cell receptor beta chains from one sample, sequenced in a study of T cell repertoires in cytomegalovirus infection. MiXCR was run by TCRdb on the reads, yielding one entry per CDR3 protein. The repertoire has 600,000 to 800,000 distinct CDR3 sequences, 20% to 25% of them found once; the top ten carry less than 9.5%. Sequencing was performed on CD8+ T cells from PBMCs. The receptors were gathered from a human donor in good health (CMV status not recorded). Some clones in this sample may be carry-over from other donors' samples. CDR3s include the opening cysteine and the closing phenylalanine or tryptophan. Fields, in order: clone size, J gene, V gene, D gene, CDR3 protein, CDR3 DNA. The D gene is left open where the match is weak. Size values are once, few and many counts, or a class for expanded clones, and some rows have none.

clone size: many; J gene: TRBJ2-2; V gene: TRBV7-6; D gene: .; CDR3 protein: CASSLARQGFPGELFF; CDR3 DNA: TGTGCCAGCAGCTTAGCGCGGCAGGGGTTCCCCGGGGAGCTGTTTTTT
clone size: .; J gene: TRBJ2-1; V gene: TRBV7-6; D gene: .; CDR3 protein: CASSSSWLGVSYNEQFF; CDR3 DNA: TGTGCCAGCAGCTCGTCCTGGTTGGGAGTCTCCTACAATGAGCAGTTCTTC
clone size: .; J gene: TRBJ2-4; V gene: TRBV6-5; D gene: .; CDR3 protein: CASTGSPVAKNIQYF; CDR3 DNA: TGTGCCAGCACTGGGTCACCCGTGGCCAAAAACATTCAGTACTTC
clone size: many; J gene: TRBJ1-1; V gene: TRBV28; D gene: .; CDR3 protein: CASRKTGNTEAFF; CDR3 DNA: TGTGCCAGCAGGAAAACGGGGAACACTGAAGCTTTCTTT
clone size: many; J gene: TRBJ2-1; V gene: TRBV19; D gene: TRBD1; CDR3 protein: CASSTDRGPYNEQFF; CDR3 DNA: TGTGCCAGCAGCACCGACAGGGGGCCCTACAATGAGCAGTTCTTC
clone size: many; J gene: TRBJ2-2; V gene: TRBV4-3; D gene: TRBD1; CDR3 protein: CASSQEGQTNTGELFF; CDR3 DNA: TGCGCCAGCAGCCAAGAGGGACAGACGAACACCGGGGAGCTGTTTTTT
clone size: .; J gene: TRBJ1-3; V gene: TRBV7-9; D gene: TRBD1; CDR3 protein: CASSSDRDSAGNTIYF; CDR3 DNA: TGTGCCAGCAGCTCCGACAGGGACTCTGCGGGAAACACCATATATTTT
clone size: many; J gene: TRBJ2-1; V gene: TRBV11-1; D gene: TRBD2; CDR3 protein: CASSPGTSSIRDEQFF; CDR3 DNA: TGTGCCAGCAGCCCTGGGACTAGCAGTATTCGTGATGAGCAGTTCTTC
clone size: once; J gene: TRBJ2-2; V gene: TRBV6-6; D gene: .; CDR3 protein: CASTQNAGSNTGELFF; CDR3 DNA: TGTGCCAGCACCCAGAATGCGGGATCGAACACCGGGGAGCTGTTTTTT
clone size: few; J gene: TRBJ2-1; V gene: TRBV7-8; D gene: TRBD2; CDR3 protein: CASSSSSGGQLRRDEQFF; CDR3 DNA: TGTGCCAGCAGCTCTTCTAGCGGGGGGCAACTCAGGAGGGATGAGCAGTTCTTC
clone size: few; J gene: TRBJ2-1; V gene: TRBV5-4; D gene: TRBD2; CDR3 protein: CASSSPGLAGGRGYNEQFF; CDR3 DNA: TGTGCCAGCAGCTCCCCGGGACTAGCGGGGGGGCGTGGCTACAATGAGCAGTTCTTC
clone size: .; J gene: TRBJ1-2; V gene: TRBV4-1; D gene: .; CDR3 protein: CASSQDRGGWAYGYTF; CDR3 DNA: TGCGCCAGCAGCCAAGATCGTGGAGGGTGGGCCTATGGCTACACCTTC
clone size: few; J gene: TRBJ1-1; V gene: TRBV7-6; D gene: .; CDR3 protein: CASKLDLMNTEAFF; CDR3 DNA: TGTGCCAGCAAGTTGGATTTAATGAACACTGAAGCTTTCTTT
clone size: .; J gene: TRBJ2-1; V gene: TRBV19; D gene: .; CDR3 protein: CASTPDSSSYNEQFF; CDR3 DNA: TGTGCCAGTACCCCTGACTCTAGCTCCTACAATGAGCAGTTCTTC
clone size: .; J gene: TRBJ2-3; V gene: TRBV12-3/TRBV12-4; D gene: .; CDR3 protein: CASTSIRTDTQYF; CDR3 DNA: TGTGCCAGCACTTCCATTCGCACAGATACGCAGTATTTT
clone size: few; J gene: TRBJ1-2; V gene: TRBV2; D gene: .; CDR3 protein: CATRLEPSPGYGYTF; CDR3 DNA: TGTGCCACTCGACTCGAGCCCTCCCCGGGCTATGGCTACACCTTC
clone size: .; J gene: TRBJ2-3; V gene: TRBV29-1; D gene: .; CDR3 protein: CSVDPGTDTQYF; CDR3 DNA: TGCAGCGTTGATCCAGGCACAGATACGCAGTATTTT
clone size: few; J gene: TRBJ1-1; V gene: TRBV20-1; D gene: .; CDR3 protein: CSASRGEPTEAFF; CDR3 DNA: TGCAGTGCTTCAAGGGGGGAACCCACTGAAGCTTTCTTT
clone size: .; J gene: TRBJ1-2; V gene: TRBV15; D gene: .; CDR3 protein: CATSTGYGYTF; CDR3 DNA: TGTGCCACCAGCACCGGCTATGGCTACACCTTC
clone size: few; J gene: TRBJ2-3; V gene: TRBV27; D gene: TRBD2; CDR3 protein: CASSSAGGIDTQYF; CDR3 DNA: TGTGCCAGCAGTTCCGCGGGGGGCATAGATACGCAGTATTTT
clone size: many; J gene: TRBJ1-5; V gene: TRBV6-1; D gene: .; CDR3 protein: CASSEAWDLFAASNQPQHF; CDR3 DNA: TGTGCCAGCAGTGAAGCGTGGGATTTATTCGCAGCTAGCAATCAGCCCCAGCATTTT
clone size: many; J gene: TRBJ2-1; V gene: TRBV7-9; D gene: .; CDR3 protein: CASSKSGFPSYNEQFF; CDR3 DNA: TGTGCCAGCAGCAAATCAGGGTTCCCCTCCTACAATGAGCAGTTCTTC
clone size: .; J gene: TRBJ1-1; V gene: TRBV4-1; D gene: .; CDR3 protein: CASTSPGRTEAFF; CDR3 DNA: TGCGCCAGCACCTCTCCGGGCCGCACTGAAGCTTTCTTT
clone size: .; J gene: TRBJ2-6; V gene: TRBV13; D gene: .; CDR3 protein: CASSGNSGANVLTF; CDR3 DNA: TGTGCCAGCAGTGGTAACTCTGGGGCCAACGTCCTGACTTTC
clone size: few; J gene: TRBJ2-6; V gene: TRBV12-3/TRBV12-4; D gene: .; CDR3 protein: CASSGGHSSGANVLTF; CDR3 DNA: TGTGCCAGCAGCGGGGGTCACTCTTCCGGGGCCAACGTCCTGACTTTC
clone size: many; J gene: TRBJ2-5; V gene: TRBV27; D gene: .; CDR3 protein: CASSLLPGETQYF; CDR3 DNA: TGTGCCAGCAGTTTACTTCCAGGAGAGACCCAGTACTTC
clone size: .; J gene: TRBJ2-7; V gene: TRBV20-1; D gene: TRBD1; CDR3 protein: CSASTRDRETSSYEQYF; CDR3 DNA: TGCAGTGCTAGTACCCGGGACAGGGAGACGAGCTCCTACGAGCAGTACTTC
clone size: .; J gene: TRBJ1-1; V gene: TRBV6-2/TRBV6-3; D gene: .; CDR3 protein: CASSYTAANTEAFF; CDR3 DNA: TGTGCCAGCAGTTACACCGCAGCTAACACTGAAGCTTTCTTT
clone size: many; J gene: TRBJ2-2; V gene: TRBV7-6; D gene: .; CDR3 protein: CASSPPNDRGIAGELFF; CDR3 DNA: TGTGCCAGCAGCCCCCCGAATGACCGGGGGATCGCCGGGGAGCTGTTTTTT
clone size: .; J gene: TRBJ2-2; V gene: TRBV25-1; D gene: TRBD2; CDR3 protein: CASSGPGLASSRELFF; CDR3 DNA: TGTGCCAGCAGTGGGCCGGGACTAGCGAGTAGCAGGGAGCTGTTTTTT
clone size: few; J gene: TRBJ2-1; V gene: TRBV6-2/TRBV6-3; D gene: TRBD1; CDR3 protein: CASSSAGTGRDEQFF; CDR3 DNA: TGTGCCAGCAGTTCCGCCGGGACAGGGCGAGATGAGCAGTTCTTC